The 32 T cell receptor beta chains below all came from one sample that was sequenced in a study of T cell responses to AZD1222 COVID-19 vaccine. The protocol was immunoSEQ multiplex PCR, while the TCRdb copy is restricted to in-frame clones and leaves out a portion. The sample lists over 130,000 clones; 70% to 90% were seen once. The starting material was peripheral blood, obtained on day 0 of AZD1222 vaccination. Receptors were obtained from an adult in good health.

As DNA, the CDR3 is TGTGCCAGCTCAGTGCAGAAACATAGCAATCAGCCCCAGCATTTT. Its translation is CASSVQKHSNQPQHF. V usage is TRBV18 and J usage is TRBJ1-5; D ambiguous. Germline V CDR1 and CDR2: KGHSH, LQKENI. This CDR3 has 15 amino acids. V lost 5 bases, J lost 0 bases, and 11 bases lay in between.

The chain has TRBV29-1 and TRBJ1-2; no firm D call. The CDR3 length is 14 residues. Germline values: CDR1 SQVTM, CDR2 ANQGSEA. Trimming removed 0 bases at V and 0 bases at J, with 8 bases between. In DNA, the CDR3 is TGCAGCGTTGAAGAGGAACGGACTAACTATGGCTACACCTTC. This translates into CSVEEERTNYGYTF.

J is TRBJ1-2 and V is TRBV18, with D possibly TRBD1 on 6 matching bases. CDR3 size: 15 residues. V was cut by 6 bases and J by 8 bases, with 22 bases left in between. The germline V gene has CDR1 KGHSH and CDR2 LQKENI. CDR3 DNA: TGTGCCAGCTCGGAGGACGGGACATCCTCGGAGGGCTACACCTTC. Its translation is CASSEDGTSSEGYTF.

The chain recombines TRBV2 with TRBJ1-1; D may be TRBD1 (5 bases). The CDR3 covers 14 residues. Germline CDR1 reads SNHLY; CDR2 reads FYNNEI. Trimming pared 5 bases from V and 4 bases from J, leaving 14 bases between. CDR3 in amino acids: CASSRGRLGTEAFF. Here the CDR3 DNA reads TGTGCCAGCAGTAGGGGACGGTTAGGCACTGAAGCTTTCTTT.

The rearrangement joins TRBV2 to TRBJ1-2; 8 nucleotides agree with TRBD1. The CDR3 is made up of 14 amino acids. V gave up 6 bases and J gave up 5 bases; unmatched junction bases: 8. Germline assignment: CDR1 SNHLY and CDR2 FYNNEI. The CDR3 here is CASRSGTGIYGYTF. CDR3 bases: TGTGCCAGCAGATCCGGGACAGGAATATATGGCTACACCTTC. The whole variable domain, filled in from reference TRBV2 and TRBJ1-2, reads EPEVTQTPSHQVTQMGQEVILRCVPISNHLYFYWYRQILGQKVEFLVSFYNNEISEKSEIFDDQFSVERPDGSNFTLKIRSTKLEDSAMYFCASRSGTGIYGYTFGSGTRLTVV.

The genes are TRBV11-2 and TRBJ1-1; the D gene is possibly TRBD1 (6 bases). Germline loops: CDR1 SGHAT, CDR2 FQNNGV. The V end was cut by 1 base, the J end by 4 bases, with 25 bases between. The CDR3 consists of 19 residues. CDR3 in amino acids: CASSLVKKARGSLSTEAFF. The CDR3 DNA reads TGTGCCAGCAGCTTAGTGAAGAAGGCCAGGGGCTCCTTGAGCACTGAAGCTTTCTTT.

The chain carries TRBV12-3 or TRBV12-4 and TRBJ2-7; D perhaps matches TRBD2 (5 bases). The CDR3 is 13 amino acids. V was trimmed by 5 bases and J by 6 bases, leaving 14 bases between them. CDR3 sequence: CASSKRTDGEQYF. DNA for the CDR3: TGTGCCAGCAGTAAACGGACTGACGGCGAGCAGTACTTC.

This clone was observed a few times. The genes are TRBV6-5 and TRBJ2-3; TRBD2 matches 14 bases. V shed 7 bases, J shed 6 bases, and the junction held 6 bases outside the gene matches. The CDR3 is made up of 15 amino acids. Looked up from germline, CDR1 is MNHEY and CDR2 is SVGAGI. CDR3 coding DNA: TGTGCCAGCACCGGGACTAGCGGGGGTTCTGATACGCAGTATTTT. It yields the protein CASTGTSGGSDTQYF.

This clone was observed a few times. The chain uses TRBV21-1 and TRBJ1-2. TRBV21-1 counts as a pseudogene. The CDR3 is 17 amino acids. CDR3 DNA sequence: TGTGCCAGCAGCAAAGAGAACGGAGGCGGCGGGTCTGGGGGCTACACCTTC. Translation gives CASSKENGGGGSGGYTF.

The V and J genes are TRBV21-1 and TRBJ1-6. TRBV21-1 is recorded as a pseudogene. The CDR3 loop spans 11 amino acids. The CDR3 reads CANPGYSPLHF. As DNA, the CDR3 is TGTGCCAACCCCGGGTATTCACCCCTCCACTTT.

The gene calls are TRBV4-2 and TRBJ2-7, with a weak D call TRBD2 (6 bases). This CDR3 contains 15 residues. The germline V and J ends were trimmed by 3 bases and 1 base, with 13 bases remaining between them. CDR1 and CDR2 (germline): LGHNA, YNFKEQ. CDR3 sequence: CASSHSPAGSYEQYF. DNA of the CDR3: TGTGCCAGCAGCCATTCCCCGGCGGGATCCTACGAGCAGTACTTC.

The chain joins TRBV6-5 to TRBJ1-6; D is uncertain. The V gene's germline CDR1 is MNHEY and CDR2 SVGAGI. CDR3 length: 14 amino acids. Trimming took 6 bases from V and 8 from J, leaving 14 bases between them. The CDR3 loop reads CASRRGGPDSPLHF. DNA of the CDR3: TGTGCCAGCAGAAGAGGAGGGCCTGATTCACCCCTCCACTTT.

The rearrangement uses TRBV6-5 and TRBJ1-6; D unresolved. The ends were cut back, 6 bases at V and 6 bases at J, with 9 bases in the middle. CDR1 and CDR2 from the germline V gene are MNHEY and SVGAGI. This CDR3 comprises 13 residues. The CDR3 region has the DNA TGTGCCAGCAGGTGGGAGAGTAATTCACCCCTCCACTTT. Protein: CASRWESNSPLHF.

Notes on this clone: Sequence at one end of the junction differs from germline and may be a read error. The chain couples TRBV6-6 to TRBJ2-2, with D unresolved. CDR1 is MNHNY, CDR2 SVGAGI, per germline (reference sequence). The CDR3 consists of 14 residues. The CDR3 here is CASSYYLDTGELFF. In DNA form, the CDR3 reads TGTGCCAGCAGCTACTACTTGGACACCGGGGAGCTGTTTTTT.

This chain joins TRBV5-1 and TRBJ1-1, with D maybe TRBD1 (6 bases). Germline V gene sequence: CDR1 SGHRS, CDR2 YFSETQ. Between the trimmed V and J ends, which lost 0 bases and 9 bases, there was a span of 9 bases. The CDR3 spans 12 residues. CDR3 region: CASSLAGGQAFF. For the CDR3, the DNA is TGCGCCAGCAGCTTGGCCGGGGGGCAAGCTTTCTTT.

The rearrangement uses TRBV6-5 and TRBJ2-1; weak D call: TRBD2 (6 bases). Trimming took off 4 bases at V and 0 bases at J, with 7 bases between the two ends. The length of the CDR3 is 14 residues. Germline V gene lookup returns CDR1 MNHEY and CDR2 SVGAGI. Here the CDR3 reads CASSFSGSYNEQFF. The CDR3 DNA follows: TGTGCCAGCAGTTTTAGCGGCTCCTACAATGAGCAGTTCTTC.

This chain connects TRBV5-1 to TRBJ1-1, with 7 positions matching TRBD1. Germline CDR1 and CDR2: SGHRS and YFSETQ. V shed 7 bases and J 6 bases; nucleotides not matched to a gene: 9. The CDR3 is 13 amino acids. The CDR3 loop is CASHGQVEAEAFF. The CDR3 DNA sequence: TGCGCCAGCCACGGACAGGTCGAGGCTGAAGCTTTCTTT.

The CDR3 reads CASSLFSSRRGSPANYGYTF. CDR3 DNA: TGCGCCAGCAGCTTGTTCAGTTCGAGGAGGGGCTCCCCAGCTAACTATGGCTACACCTTC. The V and J genes are TRBV5-1 and TRBJ1-2; D possibly corresponds to TRBD1 (5 bases). Per the germline V gene, CDR1 is SGHRS and CDR2 is YFSETQ. The CDR3 extends over 20 amino acids. Trimming took 1 base from V and 0 from J, leaving 25 bases between them. Full variable domain (outside the CDR3, taken from reference TRBV5-1 and TRBJ1-2): KAGVTQTPRYLIKTRGQQVTLSCSPISGHRSVSWYQQTPGQGLQFLFEYFSETQRNKGNFPGRFSGRQFSNSRSEMNVSTLELGDSALYLCASSLFSSRRGSPANYGYTFGSGTRLTVV.

The J gene is TRBJ1-2, the V gene TRBV3-1 (or the pseudogene TRBV3-2); D may be TRBD1 (6 bases). The CDR3 length is 13 residues. The V gene lost 1 base and the J gene lost 4 bases, with 7 bases spanning the gap. The germline V gene encodes CDR1 LGHDT and CDR2 YNNKEL (reference sequence). CDR3 in DNA: TGTGCCAGCAGCCAAGGACAGGTCTATGGCTACACCTTC. It yields the protein CASSQGQVYGYTF.

The chain recombines TRBV11-2 with TRBJ2-7; TRBD1 aligns across 9 bases. In germline, CDR1 is SGHAT, CDR2 FQNNGV. The CDR3 is 16 amino acids. V dropped 4 bases and J dropped 3; count of bases not matched to a gene: 10. The CDR3 DNA sequence: TGTGCCAGCAGCTCTCGAACAGGGGGCGCCTTCTACGAGCAGTACTTC. Its translation: CASSSRTGGAFYEQYF.

This chain connects TRBV7-2 to TRBJ2-5, with D perhaps assigned TRBD1 or TRBD2 (5 bases each). V was pared by 4 bases and J by 3 bases, with 18 bases between. The length of the CDR3 is 16 residues. In germline, CDR1 is SGHTA, CDR2 FQGNSA. The CDR3 loop is CASSSLGAGIKETQYF. In nucleotides, the CDR3 is TGTGCCAGCAGCTCCCTAGGGGCGGGCATCAAAGAGACCCAGTACTTC.

The chain recombines TRBV5-1 with TRBJ2-5; D is possibly TRBD1 (6 bases). V was clipped by 6 bases and J by 5 bases, with 20 bases between them. CDR1 is SGHRS and CDR2 is YFSETQ in the germline V gene. The CDR3 length is 15 residues. The CDR3 spells CASTPLGRGKETQYF. For the CDR3, the DNA is TGCGCCAGCACCCCGTTGGGCAGGGGCAAGGAGACCCAGTACTTC.

The CDR3 DNA is TGTGCCAGTAGTAGAGCTAGCGGGGGGAGAGAGACCCAGTACTTC. This gives the protein CASSRASGGRETQYF. The rearrangement links TRBV19 to TRBJ2-5, with 11 bases fitting TRBD2. The J segment lost 4 bases and the V segment lost 4 bases, leaving 5 bases of the junction unmatched. Looked up from germline, CDR1 is LNHDA and CDR2 is SQIVND (reference sequence). The length of the CDR3 is 15 residues.

V gene TRBV5-1 combines with J gene TRBJ1-2; TRBD1 agrees at 7 bases. CDR1 SGHRS and CDR2 YFSETQ come from the germline V gene. Germline trimming cut 4 bases from V and 9 bases from J; bases unmatched to any gene: 9. The CDR3 is 13 amino acids. The CDR3 is CASSLRTGESYTF. DNA of the CDR3: TGCGCCAGCAGCCTGCGAACAGGGGAAAGCTACACCTTC.

The chain combines TRBV29-1 with TRBJ2-3; D may be TRBD2 (6 bases). Germline V lookup: CDR1 SQVTM, CDR2 ANQGSEA. The CDR3 loop spans 12 amino acids. The V gene lost 6 bases and the J gene lost 6 bases, with 13 bases spanning the gap. The CDR3 bases are TGCAGCGTCCTACCTCGGGGGGATACGCAGTATTTT. It is translated as CSVLPRGDTQYF.

This chain links TRBV5-4 with TRBJ1-2; D uncertain. The CDR3 has 14 amino acids. The ends were cut back, 4 bases at V and 7 bases at J, with 17 bases in the middle. Germline V gene lookup returns CDR1 SGHNT and CDR2 YYREEE (reference sequence). DNA for the CDR3: TGTGCCAGCAGCCATCGAGTGGGGAGTGGTGGCTACACCTTC. Amino acid sequence: CASSHRVGSGGYTF.

Turning to this clone: This specimen includes other DNA sequences encoding the same CDR3. The CDR3 spells CAISESGLAGGETQYF. The CDR3 bases are TGTGCCATCAGTGAGTCTGGGCTAGCGGGAGGAGAGACCCAGTACTTC. The chain couples TRBV10-3 to TRBJ2-5; 11 bases are a match to TRBD2. V lost 0 bases, J lost 4 bases, and 4 bases stayed unmatched. This CDR3 is 16 amino acids long. Germline assignment: CDR1 ENHRY and CDR2 SYGVKD.

The rearrangement uses TRBV3-1 (or the pseudogene TRBV3-2) and TRBJ2-1; 14 nucleotides align to TRBD2. This CDR3 is built from 15 residues. The trim removed 8 bases at V and 7 bases at J, leaving 7 bases unmatched. Germline V gene lookup returns CDR1 LGHDT and CDR2 YNNKEL (reference sequence). CDR3 sequence (DNA): TGTGCCAGCTGCTCCGGGACTAGCGGGGGTAATGAGCAGTTCTTC. Translated: CASCSGTSGGNEQFF.

This sequence joins TRBV28 and TRBJ1-2, with TRBD1 as a possible D gene (5 bases). Trimming removed 6 bases from V and 8 bases from J, with 13 bases in between. Looked up from germline, CDR1 is MDHEN and CDR2 is SYDVKM. The length of the CDR3 is 12 residues. The CDR3 nucleotides read TGTGCCAGCAGAAAGGGGCCCACCGGCTACACCTTC. It specifies CASRKGPTGYTF.

This clone has a handful of counts. V and J are TRBV18 and TRBJ2-5, with D possibly being TRBD2 (5 bases). Germline CDR1 reads KGHSH; CDR2 reads LQKENI. The CDR3 sequence is 13 residues long. Deletions cut 3 bases from V and 5 bases from J, with 10 bases between. The CDR3 bases are TGTGCCAGCTCACCCGGGAATACGGAGACCCAGTACTTC. Residues: CASSPGNTETQYF.

The chain recombines TRBV2 with TRBJ1-3, with D uncertain. CDR1 is SNHLY and CDR2 is FYNNEI in the germline V gene. The CDR3 extends over 14 amino acids. The V end was cut by 7 bases, the J end by 0 bases, with 10 bases between. CDR3 in DNA: TGTGCCAGCAATAGCAGGCGCTCTGGAAACACCATATATTTT. Protein: CASNSRRSGNTIYF.

This chain links TRBV2 with TRBJ1-2, with 7 bases aligning to TRBD1. Germline V gene lookup returns CDR1 SNHLY and CDR2 FYNNEI. This CDR3 has 15 residues. Unmatched junction bases numbered 16, after V lost 6 bases and J lost 9 bases. The CDR3 spells CASSEPRTGQLRYTF. CDR3 in DNA: TGTGCCAGCAGCGAACCCCGGACAGGACAACTTCGCTACACCTTC.